This T cell receptor (beta chain) was captured by sequencing in a study of blood T cell repertoires in COVID-19. Study overall: Samples of COVID-19 (acute and convalescent) were obtained from the United States, Italy and Spain.

The germline gives CDR1 SGHVS, CDR2 FNYEAQ. J was trimmed by 0 bases and V by 5 bases; bases with no gene match: 3. This CDR3 spans 14 amino acids. Here immunoSEQ multiplex PCR was the method, and the copy in TCRdb shows in-frame clones only, minus some. The table has nearly 250,000 clones, approximately 89% seen once. The table lists this clone with a few counts. This chain joins TRBV7-6 and TRBJ1-1, with 7 bases that match TRBD1. The clonotype originates from a woman aged 55-70 years who had recovered from COVID-19. The sequenced sample was peripheral blood. The CDR3 region is CASSPTGLNTEAFF. DNA for the CDR3: TGTGCCAGCAGCCCGACAGGGCTGAACACTGAAGCTTTCTTT.